These T cell receptor beta chains were read from a single sample in a study of blood T cell repertoires in COVID-19. Using immunoSEQ multiplex PCR, the repertoire was profiled, and TCRdb retains in-frame clones only, with some absent. The sample has 300,000 to 350,000 clones; roughly 87% are singletons. What was sequenced was PBMCs or T cells enriched from blood (not recorded which). Receptor source: a woman between 25 and 40 years old who had recovered from COVID-19. Each CDR3 is given with its conserved first and last residue. D genes are given only for firm matches. Where a row states a size, it is once, few, many or the class of an expanded clone; other rows omit it.

D gene | clone size | J gene | V gene | CDR3 DNA | CDR3 protein
TRBD1 | few | TRBJ1-1 | TRBV6-2/TRBV6-3 | TGTGCCAGCAGTTACGATCTTGGGAACAGGGGCTACACTGAAGCTTTCTTT | CASSYDLGNRGYTEAFF
- | once | TRBJ2-5 | TRBV19 | TGTGCCAGTAGTATGCAAGGGGGTCAAGAGACCCAGTACTTC | CASSMQGGQETQYF
- | few | TRBJ1-4 | TRBV3-1/TRBV3-2 | TGTGCCAGCAGCCAAAGCGGAGTTATGGGACTGTTTTTT | CASSQSGVMGLFF
- | few | TRBJ1-4 | TRBV30 | TGTGCCTGGACGACAGACGCTAATGAAAAACTGTTTTTT | CAWTTDANEKLFF
TRBD1 | - | TRBJ2-3 | TRBV5-1 | TGCGCCAGCAGCTTGACAGGGGGTCACACAGATACGCAGTATTTT | CASSLTGGHTDTQYF
TRBD1 | - | TRBJ1-5 | TRBV24-1 | TGTGCCACCAGTGATGGGGGACAGGGGGTAGGTCAGCCCCAGCATTTT | CATSDGGQGVGQPQHF
- | - | TRBJ2-3 | TRBV5-6 | TGTGCCAGCAGCTTGTGGCTAGCGAGAGATACGCAGTATTTT | CASSLWLARDTQYF
- | - | TRBJ1-2 | TRBV15 | TGTGCCACCAGCGGGATGATGAGGGTAAGGGGCTACACCTTC | CATSGMMRVRGYTF
- | - | TRBJ1-3 | TRBV6-5 | TGTGCCAGCATCCATTTGGCATTCTCTGGAAACACCATATATTTT | CASIHLAFSGNTIYF
- | - | TRBJ2-7 | TRBV6-2/TRBV6-3 | TGTGCCAGCAGTCAAAGAGGGTACGAGCAGTACTTC | CASSQRGYEQYF
- | - | TRBJ2-5 | TRBV18 | TGTGCCAGCTCACCACAGACAGATCAAGAGACCCAGTACTTC | CASSPQTDQETQYF
- | - | TRBJ1-2 | TRBV28 | TGTGCCAGCCGCGACAGCCCTGATAACTATGGCTACACCTTC | CASRDSPDNYGYTF
- | - | TRBJ1-5 | TRBV3-1/TRBV3-2 | TGTGCCAGCAGCCAGGCCCCATTCAATCAGCCCCAGCATTTT | CASSQAPFNQPQHF
TRBD2 | - | TRBJ2-5 | TRBV7-9 | TGTGCCAGCAGCCCGGGACCTAGCGGGGTTTCCCAAGAGACCCAGTACTTC | CASSPGPSGVSQETQYF
- | - | TRBJ1-4 | TRBV30 | TGTGCCTGGAGTGAGGAAGACACCGTATCCAATGAAAAACTGTTTTTT | CAWSEEDTVSNEKLFF